The clone carrying this T cell receptor (beta chain) has ten or more counts. Each CDR3 protein gets one entry after TCRdb re-called the 5' RACE reads with MiXCR. Of some 22,000 distinct CDR3 sequences listed, 4% to 6% were seen once; the top ten hold roughly 20%. The sample comes from a study of T cells after yellow fever vaccination. In the study overall: It was SMART-Seq v4 Ultra Low Input that prepared the fractions with low cell numbers. Study conclusions and caveats: Memory subsets that were sorted on day 0 lacked detectable signal for almost all vaccine-responding clonotypes.

Deletions cut 4 bases from V and 0 bases from J, with 13 bases between. Germline lookup yields CDR1 DFQATT and CDR2 SNEGSKA (reference sequence). The CDR3 contains 15 residues. The chain carries TRBV20-1 and TRBJ1-5; D not resolved. The origin of this receptor is a man younger than 30 who received the YFV17D yellow fever vaccine. The input for sequencing was PBMCs, either bulk or a sorted T-cell subset (CD4+, CD8+, memory, or dextramer-sorted; not recorded which), taken roughly 47 days after the first yellow fever vaccination. CDR3 region: CSATLDPDSNQPQHF. CDR3 nucleotides: TGCAGTGCTACTCTAGACCCTGATAGCAATCAGCCCCAGCATTTT.